This T cell receptor beta chain appears in the sequencing data of a study of beta chain features in type 1 diabetes. At the level of the study: Cell yields, gender and age were similar in healthy donors and patients. Sorted cells examined across all samples numbered 107,917,701.

Trimming removed 5 bases at V and 1 base at J, with 22 bases between. The CDR3 is 18 amino acids. Germline V CDR1 and CDR2: SGHDT, YYEEEE. Investigators reverse transcribed all isolated RNA, so they sequenced expressed TCRB transcripts. TCRdb keeps only in-frame clones here, not all; method: immunoSEQ multiplex PCR. The sample includes approximately 200,000 clones, over 8.5% seen only once; the top ten take around 0.037%. The collection from each donor was one heparinised blood draw averaging approximately 110 mL. This clone turned up a few times. Sequencing was done on a sample of naive CD4+ T cells from blood. The origin of this receptor is a woman aged 18-35 years in good health. The rearrangement links TRBV5-6 to TRBJ1-5; D perhaps matches TRBD1 (5 bases). CDR3 loop: CASSLFRGRGGSNQPQHF. CDR3 sequence (DNA): TGTGCCAGCAGTTTGTTCCGAGGGAGGGGTGGGAGCAATCAGCCCCAGCATTTT.